Described below is a single T cell receptor (beta chain) sequence and its context. This table comes from immunoSEQ multiplex PCR, and its TCRdb copy is limited to in-frame clones, with some not included. The sample contains about 150,000 clones, roughly 94% of which appear only once. The sample originates from a study of control samples from healthy donors and cancer patients. Between the trimmed V and J ends, which lost 6 bases and 3 bases, there was a span of 14 bases. This CDR3 region has 15 residues. Per the germline V gene, CDR1 is MDHEN and CDR2 is SYDVKM. This chain connects TRBV28 to TRBJ2-2; D perhaps matches TRBD1 (6 bases). Sequenced sample: blood. The clonotype originates from a middle-aged man in good health. CDR3 loop: CASRRYRVDTGELFF. The CDR3 DNA sequence: TGTGCCAGCAGGCGCTACAGGGTGGACACCGGGGAGCTGTTTTTT.